Shown below are 7 T cell receptor beta chains from a single sample sequenced in a study of control samples from healthy donors and cancer patients. The table came from immunoSEQ multiplex PCR; TCRdb's copy has only in-frame clones and leaves some out. The data contain some 120,000 clones, roughly 88% of them singletons. The sample taken for sequencing was blood. The receptors originated from a middle-aged man in good health.

V gene TRBV19 combines with J gene TRBJ2-7, with TRBD2 as a possible D gene (6 bases). CDR1 is LNHDA, CDR2 SQIVND, per germline (reference sequence). CDR3 length: 16 amino acids. V lost 6 bases to trimming and J lost 2 bases, with 20 bases between them. The CDR3, as DNA: TGTGCCAGTAGAGAAGAGGAGGCTCCGGGAGCCTACGAGCAGTACTTC. Its protein is CASREEEAPGAYEQYF. Complete variable domain (other parts from reference TRBV19 and TRBJ2-7): DGGITQSPKYLFRKEGQNVTLSCEQNLNHDAMYWYRQDPGQGLRLIYYSQIVNDFQKGDIAEGYSVSREKKESFPLTVTSAQKNPTAFYLCASREEEAPGAYEQYFGPGTRLTVT.

The genes are TRBV24-1 and TRBJ1-2; 8 nucleotides align to TRBD1. The CDR3 is 13 residues long. Trimming removed 6 bases from V and 3 bases from J; junction bases left unmatched: 2. The germline V gene has CDR1 KGHDR and CDR2 SFDVKD. The CDR3 sequence is CATSSGGDYGYTF. CDR3 DNA: TGTGCCACCAGTTCAGGGGGCGACTATGGCTACACCTTC.

The chain recombines TRBV6-1 with TRBJ1-6, with D hard to call. The CDR3 extends over 16 amino acids. Germline values: CDR1 MNHNS, CDR2 SASEGT. The V end lost 1 base, the J end lost 0 bases, and 7 bases lay between the germline ends. The CDR3 nucleotides are TGTGCCAGCAGTGAAGATCCAGGCTCCTATAATTCACCCCTCCACTTT. Translation gives CASSEDPGSYNSPLHF.

V usage is TRBV6-1 and J usage is TRBJ1-5; TRBD1 might be the D (5 bases). The germline V gene has CDR1 MNHNS and CDR2 SASEGT. The CDR3 runs to 15 residues. V lost 2 bases to trimming and J lost 2 bases, with 10 bases between them. The CDR3 bases are TGTGCCAGCAGTGAATTAGGGGAGCGCAATCAGCCCCAGCATTTT. Residues: CASSELGERNQPQHF.

This clone was seen a single time. CDR3 in amino acids: CASSPPLGHKTYEQYF. DNA for the CDR3: TGTGCCAGCAGCCCGCCCCTCGGGCACAAGACCTACGAGCAGTACTTC. J is TRBJ2-7 and V is TRBV7-9; D unclear. The CDR3 runs to 16 residues. Germline V gene sequence: CDR1 SEHNR, CDR2 FQNEAQ (reference sequence). V lost 5 bases and J lost 2, with 19 bases in between.

The V and J genes are TRBV11-2 and TRBJ2-7; 8 bases agree with TRBD2. Per germline, CDR1 SGHAT and CDR2 FQNNGV. The CDR3 is made up of 15 amino acids. The ends lost 2 bases at V and 6 bases at J; junction bases unmatched: 9. The CDR3 sequence: CASSLIAGGQSEQYF. In DNA form, the CDR3 reads TGTGCCAGCAGCTTAATCGCGGGGGGCCAATCCGAGCAGTACTTC.

CDR3 protein: CASSLDRNGYTF. CDR3 nucleotide sequence: TGTGCCAGCAGCTTAGACAGGAATGGCTACACCTTC. The V and J genes are TRBV5-6 and TRBJ1-2, with a weak D call TRBD1 (6 bases). The V gene's germline CDR1 is SGHDT and CDR2 YYEEEE. Trimming took 2 bases from V and 6 from J, leaving 8 bases between them. The CDR3 covers 12 residues.